This TCR beta chain was sequenced in a study of cytomegalovirus exposure and HLA in healthy donors. Study overall: The 120 or so validation repertoires used a platform that matched the one used for the approximately 670 first-cohort repertoires, as a later analysis reported.

Clones were sequenced by immunoSEQ multiplex PCR, and TCRdb holds only the in-frame ones, with some missing. The table shows more than 85,000 clones, with roughly 90% occurring only once. The donors were part of the validation cohort, which consisted of 120 subjects and was separate from the first cohort of about 670 subjects. This clonotype was sampled from a woman under 40 in good health and CMV-seropositive. Material for sequencing was PBMCs.

CDR3: CASSQPGINEQFF. Written as DNA, the CDR3 is TGTGCCAGCAGCCAACCGGGTATCAATGAGCAGTTCTTC. This chain uses TRBV4-2 with TRBJ2-1; D is uncertain. V shed 2 bases and J shed 6 bases, with 8 bases lying between them. The germline CDR1 and CDR2 sequences are LGHNA and YNFKEQ. The CDR3 is made up of 13 amino acids.